Reported below is one T cell receptor beta chain. The target antigen is unknown. The data were taken from a study of Graves' ophthalmopathy and Graves' hyperthyroidism. Findings and caveats of the study: Blood also carried most expanded thyroid clonotypes exceeding 0.001 frequency.

Reliance was placed on clinical symptoms, serum thyroxine, TRAb, thyroid ultrasound and orbital computed tomography for diagnosis. PBMCs were density-gradient isolated from approximately 10 ml fresh blood. Investigators amplified TCR beta CDR3 regions from RNA transcripts. Scientists carried out first-round RT-PCR using HTBI primers and then a second-round multiplex PCR. TCRdb analysed the multiplex PCR reads with MiXCR anew, one entry per CDR3 protein. The sample yields about 740,000 distinct CDR3 sequences, 40% seen once. Sequenced input: peripheral blood. The TCR was taken from an adult man with Graves' ophthalmopathy.

The CDR3 DNA follows: TGTGCCAGCAGTGAAGTGGGACGGAAGAACACTGAAGCTTTCTTT. Amino acids: CASSEVGRKNTEAFF. The chain couples TRBV6-1 to TRBJ1-1; D is possibly TRBD1 (5 bases). The CDR3 consists of 15 residues. The V and J ends lost 1 base and 1 base respectively, with 10 bases between them. Germline V gene sequence: CDR1 MNHNS, CDR2 SASEGT.